This is a list of T cell receptor beta chains from one sample in a study of blood T cell repertoires in COVID-19. Profiling relied on immunoSEQ multiplex PCR, and the TCRdb table lists in-frame clones only, not all of them. The table shows a few hundred thousand clones, with 83% occurring only once. Sample: PBMCs or T cells enriched from blood (not recorded which). Receptors were obtained from a woman aged 45-59 years who had recovered from COVID-19. CDR3s include the opening cysteine and the closing phenylalanine or tryptophan. D genes are given only for firm matches. Only part of the rows carry a size: once, few, many, or a class if the clone is expanded.

j_call d_call clone_size v_call cdr3_aa cdr3_nt
TRBJ1-4 NA NA TRBV4-1 CPRSRQGGTNEKLFF TGCCCCCGCAGCCGCCAGGGTGGTACTAATGAAAAACTGTTTTTT
TRBJ1-4 TRBD1 NA TRBV4-3 CASSHGQGNEKLFF TGCGCCAGCAGCCATGGACAGGGAAATGAAAAACTGTTTTTT
TRBJ2-1 TRBD2 NA TRBV7-2 CASSFGDSGIYNEQFF TGTGCCAGCAGCTTTGGGGATAGCGGGATATACAATGAGCAGTTCTTC
TRBJ2-1 TRBD2 NA TRBV9 CASSRGDAYNEQFF TGTGCCAGCTCCCGGGGGGACGCGTACAATGAGCAGTTCTTC
TRBJ2-1 TRBD2 NA TRBV19 CASSPRTSPHNEQFF TGTGCCAGTAGCCCCCGGACTAGCCCGCACAATGAGCAGTTCTTC
TRBJ2-7 TRBD1 once TRBV27 CASRMTGGGYEQYF TGTGCCAGCAGAATGACAGGGGGAGGCTACGAGCAGTACTTC
TRBJ2-1 NA once TRBV19 CASSGTSGNEQFF TGTGCCAGTAGTGGCACTAGTGGGAATGAGCAGTTCTTC
TRBJ2-3 TRBD2 few TRBV6-6 CASSPSLRREAYTDTQYF TGTGCCAGCAGTCCCTCCTTAAGGCGGGAGGCCTACACAGATACGCAGTATTTT
TRBJ2-1 TRBD2 NA TRBV5-1 CASSLTGLAAGNEQFF TGCGCCAGCAGCCTGACGGGACTAGCGGCCGGGAATGAGCAGTTCTTC
TRBJ2-5 TRBD2 NA TRBV5-4 CASSLGPSGSGSRRETQYF TGTGCCAGCAGCTTGGGACCCAGTGGTAGCGGGAGTAGGCGGGAGACCCAGTACTTC
TRBJ1-5 NA few TRBV6-5 CASSAEGIRPQAQHF TGTGCCAGCAGCGCAGAGGGCATCAGGCCTCAGGCCCAGCATTTT
TRBJ1-6 TRBD1 once TRBV3-1/TRBV3-2 CASSRGQGDSPLHF TGTGCCAGCAGCCGGGGACAGGGTGATTCACCCCTCCACTTT
TRBJ1-2 NA NA TRBV18 CASSPVGRRIYGYTF TGTGCCAGCTCACCAGTGGGTAGGAGAATTTATGGCTACACCTTC
TRBJ2-1 NA NA TRBV25-1 CASSFNPLASSYNEQFF TGTGCCAGCTCCTTCAACCCCCTCGCGAGCTCCTACAATGAGCAGTTCTTC
TRBJ1-1 TRBD1 NA TRBV30 CAHRDRDTEAFF TGTGCCCACCGGGACAGGGACACTGAAGCTTTCTTT
TRBJ1-1 NA NA TRBV5-1 CASSFRFRALDAEAFF TGCGCCAGCAGCTTCCGTTTCAGGGCTTTAGACGCTGAAGCTTTCTTT
TRBJ2-1 NA few TRBV5-1 CASSLLQGLPEQFF TGCGCCAGCAGCTTGTTGCAGGGGTTACCTGAGCAGTTCTTC
TRBJ2-7 NA NA TRBV7-2 CASSLEAGFGLRGEQYF TGTGCCAGCAGCTTAGAGGCGGGATTCGGGCTTCGGGGCGAGCAGTACTTC
TRBJ1-1 NA NA TRBV19 CASSIVSPGTEAFF TGTGCCAGTAGTATAGTTAGCCCAGGGACTGAAGCTTTCTTT
TRBJ2-3 NA once TRBV5-4 CASSLERIRTDTQYF TGTGCCAGCAGCTTGGAGAGGATTCGCACAGATACGCAGTATTTT
TRBJ1-2 NA NA TRBV6-6 CASSYGTHNYGYTF TGTGCCAGCAGTTACGGGACACACAACTATGGCTACACCTTC
TRBJ2-7 NA NA TRBV7-6 CASSLGSGGTSSEQYF TGTGCCAGCAGCTTAGGATCCGGAGGAACTAGTAGCGAGCAGTACTTC
TRBJ2-7 TRBD2 NA TRBV30 CAWSIGLAGTYEQYF TGTGCCTGGAGTATCGGACTAGCGGGAACCTACGAGCAGTACTTC
TRBJ1-1 NA NA TRBV7-2 CASSLPSLNTEAFF TGTGCCAGCAGCTTACCGTCTCTTAACACTGAAGCTTTCTTT
TRBJ1-2 NA NA TRBV7-2 CASSLAQKGIRYGYTF TGTGCCAGCAGCTTAGCGCAAAAGGGGATACGCTATGGCTACACCTTC
TRBJ2-2 NA NA TRBV4-2 CASSPNGGDTGELFF TGTGCCAGCAGCCCTAATGGGGGCGACACCGGGGAGCTGTTTTTT
TRBJ2-6 NA NA TRBV11-3 CASSSGVGANVLTF TGTGCCAGCAGCTCAGGGGTCGGGGCCAACGTCCTGACTTTC
TRBJ2-2 TRBD2 NA TRBV6-2/TRBV6-3 CASSPSGLAGRTGELFF TGTGCCAGCAGCCCTTCCGGACTAGCGGGACGCACCGGGGAGCTGTTTTTT